Below, one T cell receptor (beta chain) is given with its context. The protocol was immunoSEQ multiplex PCR, while the TCRdb copy is restricted to in-frame clones and leaves out a portion. The sample carries 70,000 to 95,000 clones, roughly 94% recorded once. This sample was taken from a study of technical replicates of blood from a few donors. Looked up from germline, CDR1 is MNHEY and CDR2 is SVGAGI. CDR3 length: 16 residues. The ends lost 4 bases at V and 4 bases at J; junction bases unmatched: 8. Input material: T cells isolated from PBMCs. The TCR comes from a human donor in good health. The rearrangement uses TRBV6-5 and TRBJ1-3, with TRBD1 matching over 9 bases. The CDR3 protein is CASSLLGTGFGNTIYF. The DNA of the CDR3 is TGTGCCAGCAGTTTACTCGGGACAGGGTTCGGAAACACCATATATTTT.